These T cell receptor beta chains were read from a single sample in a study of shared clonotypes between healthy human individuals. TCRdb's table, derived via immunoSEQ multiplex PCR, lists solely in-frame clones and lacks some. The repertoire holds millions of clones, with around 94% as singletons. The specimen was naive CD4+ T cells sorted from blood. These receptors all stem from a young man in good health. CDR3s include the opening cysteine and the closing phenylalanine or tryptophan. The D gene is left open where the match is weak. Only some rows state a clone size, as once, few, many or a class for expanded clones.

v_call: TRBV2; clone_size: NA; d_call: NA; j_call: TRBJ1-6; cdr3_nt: TGTGCCAGCAGTGAAGAGGCGACCTCCTATAATTCACCCCTCCACTTT; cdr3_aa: CASSEEATSYNSPLHF
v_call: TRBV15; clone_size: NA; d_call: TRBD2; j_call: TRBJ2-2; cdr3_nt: TGTGCCACCAGCAGTCTAGCGGGAGGAGGCACCGGGGAGCTGTTTTTT; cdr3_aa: CATSSLAGGGTGELFF
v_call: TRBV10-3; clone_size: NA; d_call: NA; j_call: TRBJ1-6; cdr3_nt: TGTGCCATCGCGGTTGACTCTCTAAATTCACCCCTCCACTTT; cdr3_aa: CAIAVDSLNSPLHF
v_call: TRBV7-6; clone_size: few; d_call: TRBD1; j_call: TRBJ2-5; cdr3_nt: TGTGCCAGCAGCCCCTTCCGGGACAGGGACGAGACCCAGTACTTC; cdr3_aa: CASSPFRDRDETQYF
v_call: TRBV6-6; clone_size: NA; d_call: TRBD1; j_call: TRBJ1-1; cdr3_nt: TGTGCCAGCAGTTATGGGACAGTGAGGACTGAAGCTTTCTTT; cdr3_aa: CASSYGTVRTEAFF
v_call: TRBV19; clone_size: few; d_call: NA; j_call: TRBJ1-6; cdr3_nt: TGTGCCAGTAGTATAGAAGTGGGCGGCAGTTCACCCCTCCACTTT; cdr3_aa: CASSIEVGGSSPLHF
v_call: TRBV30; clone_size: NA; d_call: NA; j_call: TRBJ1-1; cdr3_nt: TGTGCCTGGAGTAAAAAGTTGAACACTGAAGCTTTCTTT; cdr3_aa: CAWSKKLNTEAFF
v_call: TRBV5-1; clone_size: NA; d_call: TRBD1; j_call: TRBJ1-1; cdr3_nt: TGCGCCAGCAGCTCGACAGGGGGGTCGGAAGCTTTCTTT; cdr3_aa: CASSSTGGSEAFF
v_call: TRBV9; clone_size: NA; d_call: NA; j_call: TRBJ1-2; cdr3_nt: TGTGCCAGCAGCGTAGCCCCAGGGACTGGCTACACCTTC; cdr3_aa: CASSVAPGTGYTF
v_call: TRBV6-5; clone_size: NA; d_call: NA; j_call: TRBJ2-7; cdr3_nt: TGTGCCAGCAGTGCTCAGGGGACCCTTTCCTACGAGCAGTACTTC; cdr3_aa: CASSAQGTLSYEQYF
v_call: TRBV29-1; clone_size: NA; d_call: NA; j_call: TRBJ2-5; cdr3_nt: TGCAGCGTTCGTACGGTGGCTTTTGAGACCCAGTACTTC; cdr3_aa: CSVRTVAFETQYF
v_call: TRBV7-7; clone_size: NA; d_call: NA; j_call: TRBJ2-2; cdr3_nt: TGTGCTAGCAGCCTGGACTATTCCGGGGAGCTGTTTTTT; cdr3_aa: CASSLDYSGELFF
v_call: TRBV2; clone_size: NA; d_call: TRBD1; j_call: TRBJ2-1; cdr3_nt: TGTGCCAGCACCCAGGGGGCGAGGGAGCAGTTCTTC; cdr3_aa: CASTQGAREQFF
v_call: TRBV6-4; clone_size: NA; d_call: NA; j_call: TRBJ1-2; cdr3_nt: TGTGCCAGCAGGCCAGGGACACTCAACTATGGCTACACCTTC; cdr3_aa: CASRPGTLNYGYTF
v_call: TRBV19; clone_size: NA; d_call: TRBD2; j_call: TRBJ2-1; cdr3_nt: TGTGCCAGTAGTAGAGCGGGGGGGCAGTTCTTC; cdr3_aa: CASSRAGGQFF
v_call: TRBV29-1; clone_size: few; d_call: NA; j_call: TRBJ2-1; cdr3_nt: TGCAGCGTTCTGACAAGCGAGCAGTTCTTC; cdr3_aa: CSVLTSEQFF
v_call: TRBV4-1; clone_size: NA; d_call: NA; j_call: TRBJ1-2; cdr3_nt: TGCGCCAGCAGCCAAGGCCCCTTAGGCAGCTATGGCTACACCTTC; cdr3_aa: CASSQGPLGSYGYTF
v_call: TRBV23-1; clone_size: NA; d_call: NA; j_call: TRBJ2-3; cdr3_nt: TGCGCCAGCAGTCTCCCGGACACAGATACGCAGTATTTT; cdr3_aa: CASSLPDTDTQYF
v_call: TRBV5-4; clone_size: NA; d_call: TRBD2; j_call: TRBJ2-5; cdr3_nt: TGTGCCAGCAGTCCTGGACTAGCGGGATTTGAGACCCAGTACTTC; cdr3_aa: CASSPGLAGFETQYF
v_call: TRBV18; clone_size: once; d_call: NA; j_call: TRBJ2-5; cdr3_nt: TGTGCCACCAGGGGGGCCGTGGGGCAAGAGACCCAGTACTTC; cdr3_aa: CATRGAVGQETQYF